These T cell receptor beta chains were read from a single sample in a study of CD8 T cells in ankylosing spondylitis. TCRdb called the 5' RACE reads again in MiXCR, with one record for every CDR3 protein. Found here are tens of thousands of distinct CDR3 sequences, under 3% of them singletons; the top ten hold 6.5% to 9.5%. The sequencing input was blood, either unsorted or a sorted T cell fraction (not recorded which). The receptors shown here come from a female donor with ankylosing spondylitis or in good health (not recorded which). Each CDR3 is given without its conserved first and last residue. Some rows have no size entry. The others give once, few or many, or a class for an expanded clone.

TRBJ2-3,17,many,TRBV9,ASSVALASGGASTDTQY
TRBJ1-4,13,many,TRBV5-1,ASSLPIQIPRELF
TRBJ2-2,12,many,TRBV9,ASTGRENTGELF
TRBJ2-7,11,many,TRBV9,ASSVGRGNEQY
TRBJ2-1,14,many,TRBV9,ASSGGWGPLYNEQF
TRBJ2-2,15,many,TRBV9,ASSARGGAANTGELF
TRBJ2-3,13,many,TRBV9,ASSVVGYGRDTQY
TRBJ1-6,13,many,TRBV9,ASSDPGQGSSPLH
TRBJ2-2,12,many,TRBV9,ASSVVSNTGELF
TRBJ2-2,15,many,TRBV9,ASSVDTGGGGTGELF
TRBJ2-7,13,many,TRBV9,ASSVGGRGLDEQY
TRBJ2-6,15,many,TRBV9,ASSGRAGTSGANVLT
TRBJ2-1,16,many,TRBV9,ASSPTSGGVSSYNEQF
TRBJ2-5,13,many,TRBV9,ASSVEALGRGTQY
TRBJ1-3,11,many,TRBV9,ASSPGAENTIY
TRBJ1-5,12,.,TRBV9,ASSPEHSNQPQH
TRBJ2-3,14,many,TRBV9,ASSVGSGAPTDTLY
TRBJ2-3,13,many,TRBV9,ASSLQGRRTDTQY
TRBJ1-4,12,many,TRBV9,ASSVAVANEKLF
TRBJ2-3,13,many,TRBV9,ASSVRAGVRDTQY
TRBJ2-2,14,many,TRBV9,ASSGLQGAGTGELF
TRBJ2-5,12,many,TRBV9,ASSVAQGRETQY
TRBJ2-7,18,many,TRBV11-2,ASSTDQKTSGRRFRSKQY
TRBJ2-5,14,many,TRBV9,ASSPHLRENQETQY
TRBJ2-7,13,many,TRBV9,ASSPRGQDSYEQY
TRBJ2-2,13,many,TRBV9,ASSAGQANTGELF
TRBJ2-5,14,many,TRBV20-1,SAKGLAGRAGETQY
TRBJ2-7,13,many,TRBV9,ASSVAGESSNEQY
TRBJ2-3,14,many,TRBV9,ASSPTPSGGTDTQY
TRBJ2-3,16,many,TRBV9,ASSVGPGLAGGIDTQY
TRBJ2-1,15,many,TRBV9,ASSVKLAGVVANEQF
TRBJ1-4,13,many,TRBV9,ASSAWDSRNEKLF
TRBJ1-3,12,many,TRBV9,ASSVAGSGNTIY
TRBJ2-1,13,many,TRBV9,ASSGGTKNYNEQF
TRBJ2-1,15,many,TRBV9,ASSVGSFPSSYNEQF
TRBJ2-3,14,many,TRBV9,ASSLGTGASTDTQY
TRBJ2-1,13,many,TRBV9,ASSGTGTPANEQF
TRBJ2-3,14,many,TRBV9,ASGPRQGGGTDTQY
TRBJ2-5,14,many,TRBV9,ASSVASGGAAETQY
TRBJ1-1,14,many,TRBV9,ASSARDSRMNTEAF
TRBJ2-2,14,many,TRBV9,ASSVGLAENTGELF